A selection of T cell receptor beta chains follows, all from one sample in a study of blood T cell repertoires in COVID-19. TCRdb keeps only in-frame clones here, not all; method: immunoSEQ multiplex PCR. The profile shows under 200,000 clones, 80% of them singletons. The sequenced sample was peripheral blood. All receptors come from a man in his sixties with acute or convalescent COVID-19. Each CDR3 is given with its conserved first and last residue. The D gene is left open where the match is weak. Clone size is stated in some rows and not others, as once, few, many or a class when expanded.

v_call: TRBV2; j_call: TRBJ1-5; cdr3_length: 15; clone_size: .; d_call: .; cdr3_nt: TGTGCCAGCAGTGGGGCCCGGGGAAGCAATCAGCCCCAGCATTTT; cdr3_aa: CASSGARGSNQPQHF
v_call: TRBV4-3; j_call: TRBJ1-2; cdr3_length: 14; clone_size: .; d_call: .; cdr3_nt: TGCGCCAGCAGCCAAGAGTCGGGGTCAGGTGGCTACACCTTC; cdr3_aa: CASSQESGSGGYTF
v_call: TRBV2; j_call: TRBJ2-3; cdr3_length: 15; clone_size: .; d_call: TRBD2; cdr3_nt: TGTGCCAGCACCGGGACTACCTATAGCACAGATACGCAGTATTTT; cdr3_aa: CASTGTTYSTDTQYF
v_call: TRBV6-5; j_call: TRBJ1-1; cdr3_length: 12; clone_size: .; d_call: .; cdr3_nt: TGTGCCAGCAGTAGTTTGCAGGGAAGAACTTTCTTT; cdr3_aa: CASSSLQGRTFF
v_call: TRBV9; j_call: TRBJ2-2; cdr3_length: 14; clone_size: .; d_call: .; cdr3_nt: TGTGCCAGCAGCCTGGGACAAAACACCGGGGAGCTGTTTTTT; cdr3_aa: CASSLGQNTGELFF
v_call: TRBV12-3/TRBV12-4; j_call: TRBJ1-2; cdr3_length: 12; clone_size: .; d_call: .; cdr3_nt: TGTGCCAGCAGTTTGGGGGGAAGTGGCTACACCTTC; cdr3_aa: CASSLGGSGYTF
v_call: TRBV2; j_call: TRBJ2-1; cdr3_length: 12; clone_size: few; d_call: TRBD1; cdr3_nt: TGTGCCAGCGGGACAGCGACATGGGAGCAGTTCTTC; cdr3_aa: CASGTATWEQFF
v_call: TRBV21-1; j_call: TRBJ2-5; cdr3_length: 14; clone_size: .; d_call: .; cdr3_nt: TGTGCCAGCAGCAAAGGAGAAGATAAAGAGACCCAGTACTTC; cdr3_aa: CASSKGEDKETQYF
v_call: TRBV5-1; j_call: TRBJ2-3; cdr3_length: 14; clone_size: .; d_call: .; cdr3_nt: TGCGCCAGCAGCTCGGACAGTGGGACAGATACGCAGTATTTT; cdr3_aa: CASSSDSGTDTQYF
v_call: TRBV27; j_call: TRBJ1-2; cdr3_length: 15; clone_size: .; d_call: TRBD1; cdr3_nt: TGTGCCAGCAGGCCCCGGGACAGGCTCAACTATGGCTACACCTTC; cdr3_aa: CASRPRDRLNYGYTF
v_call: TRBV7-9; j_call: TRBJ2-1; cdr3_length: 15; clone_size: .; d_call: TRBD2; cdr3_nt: TGTGCCAGCAGCTTTCGACTAGCGAGAAACAATGAGCAGTTCTTC; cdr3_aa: CASSFRLARNNEQFF
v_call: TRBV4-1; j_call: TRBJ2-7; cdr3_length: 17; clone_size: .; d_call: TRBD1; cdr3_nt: TGCGCCAGCAGCCACTTCCTAGGGGGACAGGCAGCCTACGAGCAGTACTTC; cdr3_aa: CASSHFLGGQAAYEQYF
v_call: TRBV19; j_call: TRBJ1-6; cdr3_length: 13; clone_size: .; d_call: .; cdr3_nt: TGTGCCAGCCGGGGTTACTATAATTCACCCCTCCACTTT; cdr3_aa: CASRGYYNSPLHF
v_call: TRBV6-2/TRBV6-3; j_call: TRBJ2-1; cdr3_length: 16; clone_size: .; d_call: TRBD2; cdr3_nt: TGTGCCAGCAGCGCCTCCGGACTAGCGGGATACAATGAGCAGTTCTTC; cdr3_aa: CASSASGLAGYNEQFF
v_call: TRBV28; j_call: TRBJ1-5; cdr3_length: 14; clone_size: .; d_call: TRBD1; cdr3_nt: TGTGCCAGCAGTTTTACAGGGGGCAATCAGCCCCAGCATTTT; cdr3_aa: CASSFTGGNQPQHF
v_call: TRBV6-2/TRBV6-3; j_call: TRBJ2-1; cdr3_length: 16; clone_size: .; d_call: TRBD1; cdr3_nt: TGTGCCAGCAGTTATTCGGACAGGGCGAACGGGAATGAGCAGTTCTTC; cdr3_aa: CASSYSDRANGNEQFF
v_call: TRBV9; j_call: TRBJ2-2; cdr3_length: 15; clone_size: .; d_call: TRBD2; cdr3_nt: TGTGCCAGCAGCCCCCGGACTAGCGGGAGTGGGGAGCTGTTTTTT; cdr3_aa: CASSPRTSGSGELFF
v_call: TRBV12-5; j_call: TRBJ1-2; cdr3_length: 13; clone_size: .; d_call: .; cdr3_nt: TGTGCTAGTACGGACTTACCCCTCTACGGCTACACCTTC; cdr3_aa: CASTDLPLYGYTF
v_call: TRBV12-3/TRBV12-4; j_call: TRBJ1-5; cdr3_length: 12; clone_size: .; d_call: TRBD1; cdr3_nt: TGTGCCAGCAGCGACAGGGGACAGCCCCAGCATTTT; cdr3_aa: CASSDRGQPQHF
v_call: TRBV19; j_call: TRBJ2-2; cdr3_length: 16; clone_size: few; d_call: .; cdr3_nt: TGTGCCAGTAGTCTCTCCAGGGGACACCGAACCGGGGAGCTGTTTTTT; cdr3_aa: CASSLSRGHRTGELFF
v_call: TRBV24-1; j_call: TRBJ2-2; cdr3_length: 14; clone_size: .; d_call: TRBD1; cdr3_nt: TGTGCCACCGGGGGGACAGGGCAAACCGGGGAGCTGTTTTTT; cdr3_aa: CATGGTGQTGELFF
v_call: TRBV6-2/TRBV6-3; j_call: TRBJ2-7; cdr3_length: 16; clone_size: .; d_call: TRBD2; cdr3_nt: TGTGCCAGCAGTTACTCTCGCCTTAGCGGGGCCTACGAGCAGTACTTC; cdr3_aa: CASSYSRLSGAYEQYF
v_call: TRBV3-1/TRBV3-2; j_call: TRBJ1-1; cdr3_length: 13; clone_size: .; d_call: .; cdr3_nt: TGTGCCAGCAGCCAGACTTCGAACACTGAAGCTTTCTTT; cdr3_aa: CASSQTSNTEAFF
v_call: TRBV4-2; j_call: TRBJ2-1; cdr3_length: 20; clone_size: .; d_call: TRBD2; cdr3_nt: TGTGCCAGCAGGATGGTCGGTCTAGCGGGGGCCCTGTGGGGGGACAATGAGCAGTTCTTC; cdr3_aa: CASRMVGLAGALWGDNEQFF
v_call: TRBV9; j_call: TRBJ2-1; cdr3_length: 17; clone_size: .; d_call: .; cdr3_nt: TGTGCCAGCAGCGTACGAGCAGGGGCAGGGACCTACAATGAGCAGTTCTTC; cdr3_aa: CASSVRAGAGTYNEQFF
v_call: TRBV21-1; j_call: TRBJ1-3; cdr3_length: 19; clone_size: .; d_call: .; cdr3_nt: TGTGCCAGCAGCAAAGCACACAGGGTGAGAGGGCACTCTGGAAACACCATATATTTT; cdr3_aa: CASSKAHRVRGHSGNTIYF
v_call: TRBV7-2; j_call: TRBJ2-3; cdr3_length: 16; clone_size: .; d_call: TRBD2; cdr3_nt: TGTGCCAGCAGCCAATCTAGCGGGGGGGCCGCAGATACGCAGTATTTT; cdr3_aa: CASSQSSGGAADTQYF
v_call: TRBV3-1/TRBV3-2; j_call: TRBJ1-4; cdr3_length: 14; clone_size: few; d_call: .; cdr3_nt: TGTGCCAGCAGCCAAGCAGGGTTTGGCGAAAAACTGTTTTTT; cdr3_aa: CASSQAGFGEKLFF
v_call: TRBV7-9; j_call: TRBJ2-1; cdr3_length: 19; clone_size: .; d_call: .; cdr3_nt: TGTGCCAGCAGCCCCCGGGCGGGCACCAATCCAACCTCCTACAATGAGCAGTTCTTC; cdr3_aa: CASSPRAGTNPTSYNEQFF
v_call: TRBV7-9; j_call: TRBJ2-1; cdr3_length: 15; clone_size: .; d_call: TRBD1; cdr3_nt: TGTGCCAGCAGCTTCCGTTGGGGGACAGGGGGCGAGCAGTTCTTC; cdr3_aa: CASSFRWGTGGEQFF
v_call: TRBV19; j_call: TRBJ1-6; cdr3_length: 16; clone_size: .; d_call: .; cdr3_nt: TGTGCCAGTAGTATCAATTTCCCTGGTGAGGGTTCACCCCTCCACTTT; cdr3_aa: CASSINFPGEGSPLHF
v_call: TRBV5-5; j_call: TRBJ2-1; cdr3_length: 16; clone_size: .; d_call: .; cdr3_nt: TGTGCCAGCAGCCCGGACTCACGGTTGATCTACAATGAGCAGTTCTTC; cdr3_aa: CASSPDSRLIYNEQFF
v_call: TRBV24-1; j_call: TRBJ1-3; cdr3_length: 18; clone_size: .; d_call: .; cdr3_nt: TGTGCCACCAGTGACAACCCTTCCGGACAGCAAGCAGGAAACACCATATATTTT; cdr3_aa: CATSDNPSGQQAGNTIYF
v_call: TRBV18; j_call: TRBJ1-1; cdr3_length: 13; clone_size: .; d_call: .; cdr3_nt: TGTGCCAGCTCACCATTGGAGGGAACTGAAGCTTTCTTT; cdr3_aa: CASSPLEGTEAFF
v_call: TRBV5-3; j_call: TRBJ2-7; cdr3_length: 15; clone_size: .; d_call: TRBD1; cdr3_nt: TGTGCCAGAAGCCTGAACAGGGGCTGTCCCTACGAGCAGTACTTC; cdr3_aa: CARSLNRGCPYEQYF